This TCR beta chain appears in the sequencing data of a study of cytomegalovirus exposure and HLA in healthy donors (dated by TCRdb to about 2017). Background for the entire study: According to an earlier analysis of several hundred of the donors, some 180 million T cells yielded 95 million to 140 million unique TCR beta sequences and around 300 Gb of sequence data. Besides the first cohort of 666 subjects, a separate validation cohort made up of 120 different subjects was used. Alongside the repertoire data, information on donor age, sex, ethnicity and CMV serostatus was compiled. Among 398 genotyped donors of the cohort, an average of roughly 240,000 unique TCR beta nucleotide sequences were sequenced per donor, around 20% of them non-productive. Genome-wide SNP genotypes for about 60% of the roughly 700 donors were used in a later genetic analysis, which treated that subset as a discovery cohort. Among the approximately 420 genotyped donors, approximately 77% belonged to the genetic ancestry cluster associated with self-reported Caucasian donors. All discovery cohort repertoires had been generated on a single sequencing platform. The number of donors typed differed by locus, with about 629-630 for A, B, C, DRB1 and DQB1, around 560 for DQA1, 600 to 610 for DPA1, and 472 for DPB1. The study was designed to test whether signatures of past pathogen exposure could be identified by cataloging public T cell receptors. Both class I and class II loci were covered by HLA typing, at four-digit resolution. In an earlier analysis of roughly 540 of the donors, high-throughput TCR beta sequencing was used to judge whether each TCR beta V gene segment behaved as functional or pseudogenic. Several DR-DQ haplotypes were handled as single units for association and clustering, since linkage in the cohort was strong. An early release that covered more than 550 HLA-typed donors contained approximately 300 gigabases of sequencing data and 70 million to 100 million unique TCR sequences. Rather than using new phenotypic data, the later analysis identified candidate immune exposures from TCR beta sequences and from how often those sequences occurred across donors. High-throughput TCR immunosequencing, statistical association of individual TCRs with disease status, and machine learning were combined to predict cytomegalovirus infection status. To study patterns of TCR occurrence, a later analysis re-analyzed previously published TCR beta repertoires from several hundred donors and added high-resolution HLA genotyping. The study profiled the T cell repertoires of around 700 subjects by immunosequencing and related them to cytomegalovirus serostatus. Beyond this particular receptor, the publication reports: A further reported finding was that TCR beta sequences accurately predicted the HLA-A and HLA-B alleles for most subjects in the first cohort. Three of the identified cytomegalovirus-associated TCR beta chains were confirmed in vitro to be specific for cytomegalovirus antigens. In the study, 150 to 200 TCR beta chains were listed as associated with cytomegalovirus. Compared with equally common non-associated chains, HLA-associated TCR beta chains in a later analysis were more clonally expanded and had lower generation probabilities. The classifier was reported to diagnose cytomegalovirus status with high specificity and sensitivity in both the original cohort and the validation cohort. A cluster of highly shared sequence variants was judged likely to represent a technical artifact of the sequencing pipeline. The authors suggested that the approach could potentially be extended to other disease states and immunological phenotypes. HLA typing was unavailable for some donors at each locus, so association tests used only the typed subset. While some public TCRs were present in many individuals, most TCR sequences turned up only very rarely across donors. Specific HLA alleles were associated with around 18,000 TCR beta sequences at a false discovery rate of 0.05 in a later analysis. Assigning TCR associations to individual alleles was difficult when HLA alleles, especially DR and DQ, strongly co-occurred. Some IMGT-functional V segments, including TRBV6-2 and TRBV6-3, could not be told apart with the 87-base-pair reads, so those segments were excluded. This cohort had only TCR beta chains sequenced, and the lack of alpha or paired-chain data limited which features could be detected. A later genetic analysis associated a missense DCLRE1C variant with V-gene and J-gene trimming of TCR beta chains, and an independent cohort replicated the association. A later analysis reported that several top co-occurrence clusters appeared linked to parvovirus B19, influenza, CMV and Epstein-Barr virus. A later analysis found that most CMV-associated TCR beta chains appeared HLA-restricted, with HLA associations seemingly driven largely by CMV exposure. Roughly uniform sequencing depth across donors was assumed in presence/absence analyses, although this assumption may not hold. The earlier analysis of some 560 of the donors excluded 15 to 20 rarely observed V segments, including chromosome 9 orphons, because counts were too low. CMV serostatus was the only immune exposure information available for the cohort. According to a later analysis, TCR association rates differed among HLA loci, with DRB1 alleles showing the most associated TCRs and HLA-C alleles showing the fewest. In a later genetic analysis, fewer N-insertions in productive TCRs were reported among donors in an Asian-associated ancestry cluster than the approximately 670-donor mean. Broadly in line with IMGT annotations, most TCR beta V segments showed up in productive rearrangements about 87% or about 30% of the time in an earlier analysis of about 500 of the donors. Correlated functional status among segregating V segments might reflect linkage disequilibrium, but an unknown experimental factor could not be ruled out.

Based on the germline V gene, the CDR1 and CDR2 sequences are SGDLS and YYNGEE. Between the V and J ends, shortened by 0 bases and 7 bases respectively, the junction contains 13 bases. CDR3 length: 15 amino acids, cysteine to phenylalanine. Of all the DNA, just the CDR3 is kept, 45 bases in frame from base 1. On this clone: What antigen it recognizes has not been identified. No quality values exist for individual bases; no much larger clone is one base distant.

The protocol used for the library was the immunoSEQ multiplex PCR assay. For the multiplex PCR, a mixture combining 60 forward primers for TCR Vbeta segments and 13 reverse primers for TCR Jbeta segments was used. A multiplex PCR assay on genomic DNA amplified the CDR3 region of rearranged TCR beta genes. On the Illumina HiSeq System, the amplified TCR beta libraries were sequenced as 87-base-pair reads. In the paper's pipeline: A later analysis tallied approximately 87 million unique TCR beta chains across the 660 or so repertoires, and about 12 million of those chains were shared by two or more donors. To remove PCR and sequencing errors, raw reads were error-corrected and collapsed into unique sequences using a nearest-neighbor algorithm that merged closely related sequences. CDR3 sequences were aligned to IMGT reference sequences to assign V, D and J gene segments. Each retained sequence needed at least a six-nucleotide match to both a V gene segment and a J gene segment. Rearrangements were called productive when the CDR3 lacked stop codons and stayed in frame with V and J; all others were non-productive. Following IMGT convention, CDR3 was defined as the stretch from the second conserved V-encoded cysteine to the conserved J-encoded phenylalanine. The earlier analysis of some 540 of the donors excluded any sequence lacking an unambiguous match to a single V gene segment. An earlier analysis of 450 to 650 of the donors called V segments functional above 56.7% productive rearrangements and segregating when the between-donor standard deviation exceeded 5%. A statistical classification framework was built for diagnosing cytomegalovirus status from the catalog of TCR beta chain sequences. In a later analysis, V and J genes were assigned by comparing TCR nucleotide sequences against IMGT/GENE-DB human TR gene sequences. Using the TCRdist pipeline, a later analysis assigned CDR3 sequences along with most-parsimonious VDJ recombination scenarios. In a later analysis, every TCR beta chain was defined by the combination of its CDR3 amino acid sequence and its V-gene family, and reads without a unique V-gene family were dropped. As a way to deal with suspected cross-contamination and a sequencing artifact, a later analysis dropped hundreds of nucleotide sequences that were highly shared and had low generation probability. For each public chain, a later analysis derived a clonal expansion index from normalized ranks of inferred template counts within each repertoire. A later analysis computed generation probabilities with a VDJ recombination model fitted to out-of-frame rearrangements, and checked the results against IGoR. Hypergeometric tests were used in a later analysis to score TCR-TCR, TCR-HLA and TCR-CMV co-occurrence, with a repertoire-size bias correction applied to the TCR pairs. To estimate false discovery rates, a later analysis permuted the HLA or CMV assignments 20 times. In a later analysis, co-occurring TCRs were grouped with DBSCAN, and TCRdist sequence similarity was added when clustering was performed within HLA-allele-positive subsets. Co-occurrence clustering excluded repertoires with fewer than 30,000 or more than 120,000 public chains, plus five with anomalous nucleotide sharing. TCRdb limited this immuneACCESS table to in-frame rearrangements with V and J called. A share of clones is missing; checked studies link under half to unresolved V genes, and the rest is unexplained. V, J and clone size derive from that table, while D and trimming were established from the DNA sequence. The sample has tens of thousands of clones on record, roughly 84% of them singletons. The ten largest make up approximately 19% of the sample.

The cohort comprised some 680 healthy bone marrow donors. Cohort members were all nominally healthy when sampled, although unrecorded immune exposures were likely present. The donor tested CMV seropositive and was one of the 289 seropositive cohort members. A peripheral blood sample was provided by each donor, and peripheral blood mononuclear cells were used for TCR beta sequencing. The Qiagen DNeasy Blood Extraction Kit was used to extract genomic DNA from the blood cell samples. The specimen was PBMCs. The chain was built from TRBV9 and TRBJ2-2, with no confident D gene call. The source of this sequence is a man aged 65-85 years in good health and CMV-seropositive. The encoded CDR3 is CASSVEVEVGGELFF. The DNA sequence follows: TGTGCCAGCAGCGTAGAAGTAGAGGTGGGCGGGGAGCTGTTTTTT.